The 20 T cell receptor beta chains below were found in one sample sequenced in a study of blood T cell repertoires in COVID-19. Profiling relied on immunoSEQ multiplex PCR, and the TCRdb table lists in-frame clones only, not all of them. The sample lists 140,000 to 150,000 clones; around nine tenths were seen once. Sequenced material: peripheral blood. These receptors all come from a woman between 45 and 65 years old with acute or convalescent COVID-19.

The chain recombines TRBV5-1 with TRBJ2-1; TRBD1 matches at 10 bases. Trimming took 4 bases from V and 1 from J; bases not matched to a gene: 2. CDR3 size: 15 residues. Looked up from germline, CDR1 is SGHRS and CDR2 is YFSETQ. CDR3 loop: CASSEGQGSYNEQFF. The CDR3, as DNA: TGCGCCAGCAGCGAGGGACAGGGGTCCTACAATGAGCAGTTCTTC.

The chain couples TRBV4-1 to TRBJ1-1; D not resolved. V lost 0 bases, J lost 0 bases, and 11 bases lay in between. The CDR3 spans 16 residues. The germline CDR1 and CDR2 sequences are MGHRA and YSYEKL. CDR3 residues: CASSQEGGRMNTEAFF. The DNA of the CDR3 is TGCGCCAGCAGCCAAGAGGGAGGCAGGATGAACACTGAAGCTTTCTTT.

V is TRBV12-3 or TRBV12-4 and J is TRBJ2-3, with D possibly matching TRBD2 (5 bases). V gave up 6 bases and J gave up 1 base, with 5 bases separating them. CDR3 length: 12 amino acids. The CDR3 protein is CASRRGTDTQYF. In nucleotides, the CDR3 is TGTGCCAGCAGGAGGGGCACAGATACGCAGTATTTT.

The chain recombines TRBV5-1 with TRBJ1-2; TRBD1 aligns across 10 bases. Germline CDR1 and CDR2: SGHRS and YFSETQ. The CDR3 covers 17 residues. With V trimmed by 0 bases and J by 3 bases, 8 bases remained unmatched. The CDR3, as DNA: TGCGCCAGCAGCTTGGTGGGGACAGGGGAAGAAGACTATGGCTACACCTTC. It encodes CASSLVGTGEEDYGYTF.

The chain uses TRBV7-6 and TRBJ2-1, with D uncertain. V lost 4 bases and J lost 15, with 13 bases in between. The CDR3 is 11 residues long. The germline V gene has CDR1 SGHVS and CDR2 FNYEAQ. The CDR3 DNA follows: TGTGCCAGCAGCTCCCTAAAACCATTGTTCTTC. Its translation: CASSSLKPLFF.

The chain couples TRBV7-9 to TRBJ1-1, with D unclear. The V and J ends lost 5 bases and 4 bases respectively, with 8 bases between them. Looked up from germline, CDR1 is SEHNR and CDR2 is FQNEAQ (reference sequence). The CDR3 covers 12 residues. This CDR3 is CASSQDITEAFF. CDR3 DNA: TGTGCCAGCAGCCAAGACATCACTGAAGCTTTCTTT.

This clone was recorded once. The chain combines TRBV5-1 with TRBJ1-3, with 7 nucleotides matching TRBD1. V gave up 4 bases and J gave up 0 bases; unmatched junction bases: 4. The CDR3 covers 15 residues. Germline lookup yields CDR1 SGHRS and CDR2 YFSETQ. The CDR3 sequence is CASSGGGISGNTIYF. The CDR3 coding sequence is TGCGCCAGCAGCGGAGGGGGCATCTCTGGAAACACCATATATTTT.

The rearrangement joins TRBV7-3 to TRBJ1-6; TRBD1 agrees at 9 bases. V was pared by 5 bases and J by 7 bases, with 6 bases of the junction left unmatched. Germline V gives CDR1 SGHTA, CDR2 FQGTGA. The CDR3 runs to 15 residues. DNA of the CDR3: TGTGCCAGCAGCATCGGACAGGGGCGGAATTCACCCCTCCACTTT. Translating it yields CASSIGQGRNSPLHF. The full variable domain, rest sourced from reference TRBV7-3 and TRBJ1-6, is GAGVSQTPSNKVTEKGKYVELRCDPISGHTALYWYRQSLGQGPEFLIYFQGTGAADDSGLPNDRFFAVRPEGSVSTLKIQRTERGDSAVYLCASSIGQGRNSPLHFGNGTRLTVT.

This sequence joins TRBV14 and TRBJ2-1; 8 positions match TRBD1. The CDR3 is made up of 18 amino acids. Germline CDR1 SGHDN, CDR2 FVKESK. V was clipped by 0 bases and J by 6 bases; unmatched bases: 13. The CDR3, as DNA: TGTGCCAGCAGCCAAGACCGGACAGGGCAAGAAACAAGCAATGAGCAGTTCTTC. Translation gives CASSQDRTGQETSNEQFF.

The rearrangement uses TRBV6-1 and TRBJ1-1, with D unclear. Deletions cut 2 bases from V and 2 bases from J, with 12 bases between. The CDR3 contains 15 residues. Germline CDR1 and CDR2: MNHNS and SASEGT. CDR3 in amino acids: CASSEMWEANTEAFF. In DNA, the CDR3 is TGTGCCAGCAGTGAAATGTGGGAGGCAAACACTGAAGCTTTCTTT.

The V gene is TRBV6-5, the J gene TRBJ2-7, with 16 bases fitting TRBD2. Germline CDR1 reads MNHEY; CDR2 reads SVGAGI. V gave up 4 bases and J gave up 7 bases; unmatched junction bases: 7. The CDR3 sequence is 16 residues long. CDR3 region: CASSFGTSGGASEQYF. CDR3 nucleotides: TGTGCCAGCAGTTTCGGGACTAGCGGGGGGGCGAGTGAGCAGTACTTC.

The CDR3 coding sequence is TGTGCCAGCACGTCGGGGGGGGAAAAACTGTTTTTT. Encoded protein: CASTSGGEKLFF. The V call is TRBV27, the J call TRBJ1-4, with D tentatively TRBD1 (5 bases). Germline-derived CDR1 and CDR2 are MNHEY and SMNVEV (reference sequence). The CDR3 is made up of 12 amino acids. V lost 7 bases and J lost 8, with 11 bases in between.

The chain combines TRBV4-1 with TRBJ2-7, with D perhaps matching TRBD1 (6 bases). This CDR3 is 14 amino acids long. Germline CDR1 and CDR2: MGHRA and YSYEKL. Trimming removed 2 bases at V and 6 bases at J, with 14 bases between. The CDR3 reads CASSQFLQGGEQYF. The CDR3 DNA is TGCGCCAGCAGCCAATTTCTACAGGGCGGCGAGCAGTACTTC.

This clone was seen a single time. The gene calls are TRBV4-2 and TRBJ2-2, with TRBD1 matching 9 bases. V lost 0 bases to trimming and J lost 6 bases; unmatched junction nucleotides: 5. This CDR3 is 16 amino acids long. Germline CDR1 is LGHNA and CDR2 is YNFKEQ. CDR3: CASSQDWDRDSGELFF. The CDR3 coding sequence is TGTGCCAGCAGCCAAGATTGGGACAGGGATTCCGGGGAGCTGTTTTTT.

V and J are TRBV28 and TRBJ1-6; 7 bases line up with TRBD1. With V trimmed by 7 bases and J by 1 base, 10 bases remained unmatched. This CDR3 is 17 amino acids long. Germline V CDR1 and CDR2: MDHEN, SYDVKM. CDR3 sequence (DNA): TGTGCCAGCAAGCTCCGGGACAGCCGGTCCTATAATTCACCCCTCCACTTT. The encoded protein is CASKLRDSRSYNSPLHF. Based on the CDR3 plus reference TRBV28 and TRBJ1-6, the full variable domain is DVKVTQSSRYLVKRTGEKVFLECVQDMDHENMFWYRQDPGLGLRLIYFSYDVKMKEKGDIPEGYSVSREKKERFSLILESASTNQTSMYLCASKLRDSRSYNSPLHFGNGTRLTVT.

The J gene is TRBJ2-3, the V gene TRBV5-1, with 9 bases matching TRBD2. CDR1 is SGHRS and CDR2 is YFSETQ in the germline V gene. Trimming removed 2 bases from V and 4 bases from J; junction bases left unmatched: 5. There are 15 residues in the CDR3. As DNA, the CDR3 is TGCGCCAGCAGCTTTGGTGCTAGCGGGGCAGATACGCAGTATTTT. This codes for CASSFGASGADTQYF.

The V and J genes are TRBV7-6 and TRBJ1-1; tentative D call: TRBD1 (6 bases). Germline assignment: CDR1 SGHVS and CDR2 FNYEAQ. CDR3 length equals 14 residues. Trimming stripped 5 bases from V and 4 bases from J, with 14 bases between. Here the CDR3 reads CASSPRGSGTEAFF. For the CDR3, the DNA is TGTGCCAGCAGCCCCAGGGGAAGTGGCACTGAAGCTTTCTTT. The full variable domain, rest sourced from reference TRBV7-6 and TRBJ1-1, is GAGVSQSPRYKVTKRGQDVALRCDPISGHVSLYWYRQALGQGPEFLTYFNYEAQQDKSGLPNDRFSAERPEGSISTLTIQRTEQRDSAMYRCASSPRGSGTEAFFGQGTRLTVV.

The chain has TRBV5-1 and TRBJ2-2; 9 positions match TRBD2. This CDR3 region has 16 residues. V lost 9 bases, J lost 3 bases, and 12 bases stayed unmatched. The germline gives CDR1 SGHRS, CDR2 YFSETQ. CDR3 sequence: CATFPGGRGYTGELFF. The CDR3, as DNA: TGCGCCACCTTCCCAGGCGGGAGGGGGTACACCGGGGAGCTGTTTTTT.

The rearrangement links TRBV19 to TRBJ1-5; no clear D. This CDR3 has 14 residues. The germline V gene encodes CDR1 LNHDA and CDR2 SQIVND (reference sequence). The ends were cut back, 1 base at V and 7 bases at J, with 11 bases in the middle. This chain's CDR3 is CASSIGPQNQPQHF. The CDR3 bases are TGTGCCAGTAGTATAGGTCCACAGAACCAGCCCCAGCATTTT.

The chain is built from TRBV3-1 (or the pseudogene TRBV3-2) and TRBJ2-7; 13 bases fit TRBD2. Germline CDR1 is LGHDT and CDR2 is YNNKEL (reference sequence). The CDR3 has 16 residues. The junction had 8 bases not matched to a gene; V was cut back by 4 bases and J by 5 bases. CDR3 amino acids: CASSPGLAGDGNEQYF. DNA of the CDR3: TGTGCCAGCAGCCCTGGACTAGCGGGAGATGGTAACGAGCAGTACTTC.